A single T cell receptor beta chain is shown here with its context. The target antigen is unknown. Germline V gives CDR1 LNHDA, CDR2 SQIVND (reference sequence). Trimming stripped 7 bases from V and 7 bases from J, with 13 bases between. This CDR3 has 13 residues. The sample is drawn from a study of human thymus T cells. Study-level results: There were highly overlapping thymic repertoires among unrelated individuals, as related research reported. Thymic and blood repertoires appeared to carry a bias in their V and J gene usage.

The assay was immunoSEQ multiplex PCR, and TCRdb's table has in-frame clones only and misses some. The data show 65,000 to 90,000 clones, about 95% seen once. Thymus was obtained from resections taken during corrective heart surgery. The sequence was obtained from a girl under three years old with a congenital heart defect but otherwise immunologically healthy. The J gene is TRBJ2-2, the V gene TRBV19, with D tentatively TRBD1 or TRBD2 (6 bases each). The sequencing input was thymus tissue. The CDR3 is CASKEGVNGELFF. The CDR3 DNA reads as TGTGCCAGTAAGGAGGGGGTGAACGGGGAGCTGTTTTTT.